This TCR beta chain derives from a study of T cells in Graves' hyperthyroidism and ophthalmopathy (dated 2019 in TCRdb). Describing the broader study: Peripheral blood samples were taken at initial diagnosis, before any treatment was given. To identify distinguishing TCR V-J signatures, a discovery cohort of 95 to 100 patients was used, comprising 40 to 45 with Graves' ophthalmopathy and 55 to 65 with stable Graves' hyperthyroidism. An independent validation cohort of around 19 hyperthyroidism patients and approximately 15 patients who later progressed to ophthalmopathy tested prospective prediction of ophthalmopathy. For training and testing, the approximately 92 patients in the discovery cohort were randomly divided in a 7:3 ratio. The study also compared thyroid tissue and blood T-cell repertoires from a handful of Graves' hyperthyroidism patients. Once sampling was done, hyperthyroidism patients were given methimazole at a starting dose of 30 mg daily, whereas ophthalmopathy patients were given high-dose intravenous methylprednisolone. The paper describes TCR Vbeta CDR3 sequencing of 140 or so peripheral blood samples, made up of some 40 ophthalmopathy patients, some 76 hyperthyroidism patients and approximately 17 progressor patients.

Stable Graves' hyperthyroidism was defined as the absence of progression to ophthalmopathy over 18 months of follow-up. The hyperthyroidism patients were between 18 and 65 years old and newly diagnosed, with a disease duration of less than 2 months. The study excluded patients with uncontrolled infections, other autoimmune diseases, pregnancy or lactation. Diagnoses were based on clinical symptoms, serum thyroxine and TRAb, thyroid ultrasound and orbital computed tomography. PBMCs were isolated from about 9.2 ml of fresh peripheral blood by Ficoll-Paque density gradient centrifugation. Trizol reagent was used to extract total RNA, and RNA quality was then checked on an Agilent 2100 Bioanalyzer. TCR beta CDR3 regions were amplified from RNA transcripts. A first-round RT-PCR of the TCR CDR3 used the HTBI primer set with the Qiagen OneStep RT-PCR kit. A second multiplex PCR round built the libraries, followed by size selection and purification. Libraries were sequenced paired-end with 100 bp reads on an Illumina HiSeq2000. Processing in the source paper ran as follows. SOAPnuke was used to process the raw data, removing reads that contained adapters or uncalled bases, had a mean Phred below 15, or lacked an exact match to the constant primer or identifier. High-quality paired reads were merged with COPE v1.2.5, and unique nucleotide sequences were defined as clonotypes. MiTCR v1.1 was used to align clonotypes to the IMGT TRBV, TRBD and TRBJ reference segments. Only V-J combinations with frequency above 0.0001, covering roughly 99% of repertoires, were analysed. The TCS score was defined as F50 (clonal expansion) divided by E x V (chaos), with BLOSUM62-based TCRdist calculated between CDR3 peptides within each V-J. Welch's t-statistics and random forest reduced 500 to 550 V-J features to 13, which were used in a naive Bayes classifier (R e1071). Starting from the raw public reads, TCRdb applied fastp trimming at Q25, assembled clones with MiXCR and retained in-frame beta chains. For every CDR3 protein sequence, its rows merge into one entry that carries the most common genes and DNA. These V and J calls derive from TCRdb rather than the authors' analysis. The sample has 350,000 to 400,000 distinct CDR3 sequences on record, under 15% of them singletons. Over 25% of the sample goes to the ten largest clones.

The CDR3 starts with the cysteine, ends with the phenylalanine, and has 16 residues. Kept here is only the CDR3 DNA, which spans 48 bases and is read in frame from base 1. V and J are truncated by 3 bases and 7 bases respectively, leaving an intervening sequence of 19 bases. The germline V gene sets CDR1 to SGHTA and CDR2 to FQGNSA. In this sample, this clonotype turned up many times. Its antigen is not yet known. No clone much larger than this one lies a single base away; base qualities are absent. Study-wide conclusions, independent of this receptor: No statistical method was used to fix the sample size in advance, and group allocation was not hidden from the investigators. Most expanded thyroid clonotypes (frequency above 0.001) were also found in blood, which suggests that blood repertoires may mirror thyroid immune responses. In validation, progression to ophthalmopathy was predicted by the model with roughly 71% sensitivity and 72% to 85% specificity, a median of roughly 6.4 months before onset. A model built on a 13 V-J signature distinguished ophthalmopathy from stable hyperthyroidism, reaching about 88% sensitivity and approximately 83% specificity in cross-validation and 80%/75% in testing.

The clonotype comes from a woman aged 25 to 39 with Graves' hyperthyroidism. The sequence joins TRBV7-2 to TRBJ2-1; the D gene identity is not certain. Source material: blood. CDR3 protein: CASSFASAVGSNEQFF. Here is the DNA: TGTGCCAGCAGCTTCGCCTCGGCGGTAGGGTCTAATGAGCAGTTCTTC. When the CDR3 is completed using the reference TRBV7-2 and TRBJ2-1 genes on either side, the full variable domain is GAGVSQSPSNKVTEKGKDVELRCDPISGHTALYWYRQSLGQGLEFLIYFQGNSAPDKSGLPSDRFSAERTGGSVSTLTIQRTQQEDSAVYLCASSFASAVGSNEQFFGPGTRLTVL.